This T cell receptor beta chain originates from a study of cytomegalovirus exposure and HLA in healthy donors. The length of the CDR3 is 15 residues. The V gene end was trimmed by 2 bases and the J gene end by 1 base; junction bases not matched to a gene: 5. Germline V gene lookup returns CDR1 SGHKS and CDR2 YYEKEE (reference sequence). The PCR ran on 60 Vbeta and 13 Jbeta primers. Repertoires were generated with immunoSEQ multiplex PCR, while TCRdb's copy carries only in-frame clones and drops some. The sample contains hundreds of thousands of clones, approximately 90% of which appear only once. Broader study findings: Earlier results showed most TCR beta V segments being productive about 87% or about 30% of the time. The authors listed around 150 TCR beta chains as cytomegalovirus-associated. Rarity held for most TCR sequences, but there were some public TCRs that occurred in many donors.

For this clone: Its specificity is not known.

The clonotype was recovered from a woman between 18 and 29 years old in good health and CMV-seronegative. The specimen was PBMCs. The gene calls are TRBV5-5 and TRBJ2-7; 8 bases fit TRBD1. The CDR3 spells CASSFTGGQSYEQYF. CDR3 DNA sequence: TGTGCCAGCAGCTTTACAGGGGGTCAATCCTACGAGCAGTACTTC.